This T cell receptor (beta chain) originates from a study of shared clonotypes between healthy human individuals. Overall study context: Donor ages ranged 18 to 49 years: a couple of women, a few men. General study findings and limits: Clonotype sharing among donors, it was expected, would be affected by sequencing depth.

About this clone itself: The target antigen is unknown.

Sequencing was performed with immunoSEQ multiplex PCR; in TCRdb, only in-frame clones are kept and a portion is missing. The sample includes hundreds of thousands of clones, roughly four fifths seen only once; the top ten take around 11%. J lost 0 bases, V lost 3 bases, and 9 bases had no gene match. Germline assignment: CDR1 SGDLS and CDR2 YYNGEE. The CDR3 spans 18 residues. Every one of the donors was a Caucasian adult that lived in Nashville, Tennessee. V is TRBV9 and J is TRBJ2-4; 10 nucleotides line up with TRBD1. This receptor was taken from a woman in her 40s in good health. Some clones in this sample may be carry-over from other donors' samples. The sample was PBMCs. The CDR3 sequence: CASSAGTGVILAKNIQYF. For the CDR3, the DNA is TGTGCCAGCAGCGCGGGGACAGGGGTGATTCTAGCCAAAAACATTCAGTACTTC.